The 2 T cell receptor beta chains presented below share a single source sample, sequenced in a study of blood T cell repertoires in COVID-19 (dated by TCRdb to between 2020 and 2021). Receptor libraries were prepared by the immunoSEQ multiplex PCR assay. Here the immuneACCESS table is served through TCRdb, limited to in-frame sequences with V and J called. Missing clones are a known gap in these copies; in checked studies unresolved V genes cover under half, and the rest lacks a known reason. Here the sample has some 180,000 clones; more than 80% occur a single time. In total, the top ten clones hold roughly 6% of the sample. Sequencing was performed on PBMCs or T cells enriched from blood (not recorded which). These receptors all come from a man aged 35 to 55 who had recovered from COVID-19.

The CDR3 loop is CASRSYNEQFF. CDR3 DNA: TGTGCCAGCAGATCATACAATGAGCAGTTCTTC. The V gene is TRBV2, the J gene TRBJ2-1; no clear D gene. Germline lookup yields CDR1 SNHLY and CDR2 FYNNEI. The CDR3 contains 11 residues. V shed 6 bases and J shed 4 bases, with 4 bases lying between them.

The chain has TRBV12-5 and TRBJ1-2, with D perhaps matching TRBD1 (5 bases). Trimming stripped 5 bases from V and 4 bases from J, with 17 bases between. The germline gives CDR1 LGHNT, CDR2 FRNRAP. The CDR3 loop spans 15 amino acids. CDR3 in amino acids: CASGGDSAGGYGYTF. CDR3 nucleotides: TGTGCTAGTGGTGGTGACAGCGCGGGGGGCTATGGCTACACCTTC. The variable domain in full, completed from reference TRBV12-5 and TRBJ1-2, reads DARVTQTPRHKVTEMGQEVTMRCQPILGHNTVFWYRQTMMQGLELLAYFRNRAPLDDSGMPKDRFSAEMPDATLATLKIQPSEPRDSAVYFCASGGDSAGGYGYTFGSGTRLTVV.